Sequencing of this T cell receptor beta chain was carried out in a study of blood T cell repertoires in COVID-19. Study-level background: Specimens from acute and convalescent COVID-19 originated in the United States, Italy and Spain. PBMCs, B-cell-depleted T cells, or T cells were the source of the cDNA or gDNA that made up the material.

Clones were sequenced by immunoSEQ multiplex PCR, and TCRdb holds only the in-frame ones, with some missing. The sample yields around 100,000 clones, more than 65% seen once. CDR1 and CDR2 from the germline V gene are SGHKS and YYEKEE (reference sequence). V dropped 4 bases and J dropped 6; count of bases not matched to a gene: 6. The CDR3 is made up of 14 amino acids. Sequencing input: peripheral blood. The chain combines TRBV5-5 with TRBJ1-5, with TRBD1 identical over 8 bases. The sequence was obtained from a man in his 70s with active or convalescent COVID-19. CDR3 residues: CASSRTGGVQPQHF. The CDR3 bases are TGTGCCAGCAGCCGAACAGGGGGTGTTCAGCCCCAGCATTTT.